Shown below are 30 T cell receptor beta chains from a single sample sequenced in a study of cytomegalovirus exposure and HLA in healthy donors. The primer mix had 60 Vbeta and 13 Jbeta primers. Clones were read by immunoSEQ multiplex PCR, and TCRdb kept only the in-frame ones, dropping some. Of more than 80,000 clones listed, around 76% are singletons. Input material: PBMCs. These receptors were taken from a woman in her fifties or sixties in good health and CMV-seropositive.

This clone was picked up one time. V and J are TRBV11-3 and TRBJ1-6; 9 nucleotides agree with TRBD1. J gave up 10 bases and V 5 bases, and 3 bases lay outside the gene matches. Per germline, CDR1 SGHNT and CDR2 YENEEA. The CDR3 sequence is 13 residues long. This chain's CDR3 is CASSLTGGSPLHF. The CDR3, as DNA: TGTGCCAGCAGCCTCACAGGGGGCTCACCCCTCCACTTT.

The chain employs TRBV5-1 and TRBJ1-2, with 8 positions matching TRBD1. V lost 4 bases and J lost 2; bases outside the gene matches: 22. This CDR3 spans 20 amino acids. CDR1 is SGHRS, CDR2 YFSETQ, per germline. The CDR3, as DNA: TGCGCCAGCAGCCGCCCCCCCAGGACAGGGAGTAAACGGGCGAACTATGGCTACACCTTC. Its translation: CASSRPPRTGSKRANYGYTF.

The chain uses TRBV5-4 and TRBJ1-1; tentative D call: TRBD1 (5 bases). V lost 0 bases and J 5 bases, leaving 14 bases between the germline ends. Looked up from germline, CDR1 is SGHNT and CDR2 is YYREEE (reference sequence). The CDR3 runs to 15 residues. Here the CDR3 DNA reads TGTGCCAGCAGCTTGGATGGTCGGGGGGAAACTGAAGCTTTCTTT. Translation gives CASSLDGRGETEAFF.

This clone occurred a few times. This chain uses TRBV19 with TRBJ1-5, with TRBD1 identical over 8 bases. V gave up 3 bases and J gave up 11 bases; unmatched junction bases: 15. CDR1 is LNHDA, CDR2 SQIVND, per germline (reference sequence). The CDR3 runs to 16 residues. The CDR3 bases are TGTGCCAGTAGTATGCCCGGGCAGGGGGCCTACCTGGCCCAGCATTTT. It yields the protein CASSMPGQGAYLAQHF.

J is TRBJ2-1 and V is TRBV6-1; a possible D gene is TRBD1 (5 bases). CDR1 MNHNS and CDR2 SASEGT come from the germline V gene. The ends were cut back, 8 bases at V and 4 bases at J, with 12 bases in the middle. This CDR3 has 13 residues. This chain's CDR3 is CASLYDSYNEQFF. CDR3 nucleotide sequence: TGTGCCAGCCTTTACGACAGTTACAATGAGCAGTTCTTC.

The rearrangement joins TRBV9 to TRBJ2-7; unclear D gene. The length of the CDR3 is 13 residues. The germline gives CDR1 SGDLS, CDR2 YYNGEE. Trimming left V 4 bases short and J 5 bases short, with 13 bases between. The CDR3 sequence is CASSSTDRDEQYF. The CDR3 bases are TGTGCCAGCAGCAGCACGGATCGGGACGAGCAGTACTTC.

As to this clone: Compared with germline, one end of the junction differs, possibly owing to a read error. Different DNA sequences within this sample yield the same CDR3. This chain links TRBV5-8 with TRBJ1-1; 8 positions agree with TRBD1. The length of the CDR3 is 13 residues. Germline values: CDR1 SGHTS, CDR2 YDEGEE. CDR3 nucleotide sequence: TGTGCCAGCAGCTACAGGGGGAACACTGAAGCCTTCTTT. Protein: CASSYRGNTEAFF.

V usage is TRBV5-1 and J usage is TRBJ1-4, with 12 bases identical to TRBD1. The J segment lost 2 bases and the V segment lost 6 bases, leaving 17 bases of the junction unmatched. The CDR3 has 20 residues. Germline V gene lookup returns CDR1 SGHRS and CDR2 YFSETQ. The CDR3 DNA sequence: TGCGCCAGCAAACTGCTCCACGGGACAGGGGGCGCGGATACTAATGAAAAACTGTTTTTT. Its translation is CASKLLHGTGGADTNEKLFF.

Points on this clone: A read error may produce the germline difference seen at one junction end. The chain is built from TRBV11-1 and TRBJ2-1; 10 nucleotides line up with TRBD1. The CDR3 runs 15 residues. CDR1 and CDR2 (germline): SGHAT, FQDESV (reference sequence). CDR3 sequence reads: CASRLGQGDFNEQFF. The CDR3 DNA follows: TGTGCCAGCAGATTAGGACAGGGGGATTTCAATGAGCAGTTCTTC.

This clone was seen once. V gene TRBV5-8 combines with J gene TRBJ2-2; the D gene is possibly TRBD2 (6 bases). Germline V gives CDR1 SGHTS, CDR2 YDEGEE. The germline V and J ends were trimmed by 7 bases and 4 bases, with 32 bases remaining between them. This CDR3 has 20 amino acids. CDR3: CASPLRTRDTPGRSTGELFF. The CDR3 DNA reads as TGTGCCAGCCCCCTGAGAACCCGTGATACCCCAGGGAGGAGCACCGGGGAGCTGTTTTTT.

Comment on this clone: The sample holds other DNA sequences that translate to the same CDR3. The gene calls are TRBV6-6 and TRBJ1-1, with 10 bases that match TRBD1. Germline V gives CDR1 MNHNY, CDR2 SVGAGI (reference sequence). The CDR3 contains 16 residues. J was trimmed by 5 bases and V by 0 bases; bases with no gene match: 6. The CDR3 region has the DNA TGTGCCAGCAGTTACTCTGGACAGGGGGAGAATACTGAAGCTTTCTTT. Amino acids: CASSYSGQGENTEAFF.

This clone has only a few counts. The CDR3 DNA reads TGCGCCAGCAGCGCATTTACAGGGTCCAACGAGCAGTACTTC. This gives the protein CASSAFTGSNEQYF. This chain joins TRBV5-1 and TRBJ2-7, with a weak D call TRBD1 (6 bases). Trimming stripped 4 bases from V and 5 bases from J, with 16 bases between. This CDR3 spans 14 amino acids. Germline V CDR1 and CDR2: SGHRS, YFSETQ.

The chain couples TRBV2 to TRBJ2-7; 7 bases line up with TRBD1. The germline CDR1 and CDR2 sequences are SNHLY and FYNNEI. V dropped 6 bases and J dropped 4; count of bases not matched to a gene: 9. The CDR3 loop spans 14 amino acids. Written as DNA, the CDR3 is TGTGCCAGCAGGAGCCCGGGACAGATTTACGAGCAGTACTTC. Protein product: CASRSPGQIYEQYF.

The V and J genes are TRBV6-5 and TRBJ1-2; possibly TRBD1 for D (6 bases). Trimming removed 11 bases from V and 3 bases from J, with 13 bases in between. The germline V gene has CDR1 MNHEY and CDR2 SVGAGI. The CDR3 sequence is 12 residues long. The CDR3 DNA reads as TGTGCCCTTCGGGGGGGCGACTATGGCTACACCTTC. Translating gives CALRGGDYGYTF.

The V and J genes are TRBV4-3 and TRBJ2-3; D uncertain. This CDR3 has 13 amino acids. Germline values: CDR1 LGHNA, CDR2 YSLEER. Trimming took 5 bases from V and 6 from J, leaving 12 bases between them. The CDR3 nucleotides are TGCGCCAGCAGCTCAGAGGTTGGCGATACGCAGTATTTT. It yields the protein CASSSEVGDTQYF.

CDR3 in amino acids: CASSVFRGSYNEQFF. DNA of the CDR3: TGTGCCAGCAGCGTATTCAGGGGATCTTACAATGAGCAGTTCTTC. V usage is TRBV9 and J usage is TRBJ2-1, with D perhaps TRBD1 (6 bases). This CDR3 spans 15 amino acids. V dropped 1 base and J dropped 4 bases, with 12 bases sitting between them. Germline V gene sequence: CDR1 SGDLS, CDR2 YYNGEE.

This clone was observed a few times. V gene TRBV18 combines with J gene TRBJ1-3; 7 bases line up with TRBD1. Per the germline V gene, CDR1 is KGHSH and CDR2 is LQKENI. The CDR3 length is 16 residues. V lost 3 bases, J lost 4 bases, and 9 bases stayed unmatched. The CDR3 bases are TGTGCCAGCTCACCGGGCGACAGGGCTGTGGGAAACACCATATATTTT. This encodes CASSPGDRAVGNTIYF. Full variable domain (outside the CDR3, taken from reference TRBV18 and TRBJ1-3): NAGVMQNPRHLVRRRGQEARLRCSPMKGHSHVYWYRQLPEEGLKFMVYLQKENIIDESGMPKERFSAEFPKEGPSILRIQQVVRGDSAAYFCASSPGDRAVGNTIYFGEGSWLTVV.

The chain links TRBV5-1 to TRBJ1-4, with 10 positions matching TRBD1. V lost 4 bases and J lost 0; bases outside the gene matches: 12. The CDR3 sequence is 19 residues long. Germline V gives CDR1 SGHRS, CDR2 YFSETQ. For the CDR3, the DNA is TGCGCCAGCAGCGCGGGTCGGGACAGGGGCTTTGCAACTAATGAAAAACTGTTTTTT. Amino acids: CASSAGRDRGFATNEKLFF. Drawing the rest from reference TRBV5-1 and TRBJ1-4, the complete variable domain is KAGVTQTPRYLIKTRGQQVTLSCSPISGHRSVSWYQQTPGQGLQFLFEYFSETQRNKGNFPGRFSGRQFSNSRSEMNVSTLELGDSALYLCASSAGRDRGFATNEKLFFGSGTQLSVL.

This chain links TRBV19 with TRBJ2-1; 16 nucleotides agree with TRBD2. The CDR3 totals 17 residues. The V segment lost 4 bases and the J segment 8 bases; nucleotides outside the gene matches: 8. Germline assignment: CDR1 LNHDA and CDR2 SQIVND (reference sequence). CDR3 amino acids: CASSKPGLAGGSHEQFF. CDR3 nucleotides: TGTGCCAGTAGTAAACCGGGACTAGCGGGGGGGTCACATGAGCAGTTCTTC.

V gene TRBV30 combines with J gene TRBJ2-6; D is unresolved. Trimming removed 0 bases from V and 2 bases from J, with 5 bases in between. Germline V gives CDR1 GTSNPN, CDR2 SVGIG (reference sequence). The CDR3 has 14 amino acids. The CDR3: CAWSVIAGANVLTF. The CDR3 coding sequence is TGTGCCTGGAGTGTAATAGCTGGGGCCAACGTCCTGACTTTC.

Written as DNA, the CDR3 is TGTGCCAGCAGCTCGACCCCTGACACGAACACCGGGGAGCTGTTTTTT. This codes for CASSSTPDTNTGELFF. The J gene is TRBJ2-2, the V gene TRBV7-9; no reliable D call. From germline, CDR1 is SEHNR and CDR2 FQNEAQ (reference sequence). Trimming stripped 4 bases from V and 0 bases from J, with 12 bases between. The CDR3 length is 16 residues.

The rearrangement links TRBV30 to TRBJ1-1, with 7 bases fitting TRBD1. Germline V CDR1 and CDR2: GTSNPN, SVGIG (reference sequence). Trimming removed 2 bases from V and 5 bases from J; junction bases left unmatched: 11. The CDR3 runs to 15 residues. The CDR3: CAWSWPGLRGTEAFF. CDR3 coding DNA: TGTGCCTGGAGTTGGCCGGGTCTCAGGGGGACTGAAGCTTTCTTT.

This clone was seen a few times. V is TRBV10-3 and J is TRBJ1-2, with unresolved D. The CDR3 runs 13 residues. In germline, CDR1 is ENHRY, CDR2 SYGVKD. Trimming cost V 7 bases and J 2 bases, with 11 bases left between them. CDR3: CAIMKQPNYGYTF. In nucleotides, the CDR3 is TGTGCCATCATGAAACAGCCCAACTATGGCTACACCTTC.

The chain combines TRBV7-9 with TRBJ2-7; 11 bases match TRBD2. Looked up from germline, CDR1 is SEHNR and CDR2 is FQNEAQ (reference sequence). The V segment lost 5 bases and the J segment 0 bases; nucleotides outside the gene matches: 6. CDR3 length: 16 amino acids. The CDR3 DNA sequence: TGTGCCAGCAGCCCCCTAGCGGGGGGCACCTCCTACGAGCAGTACTTC. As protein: CASSPLAGGTSYEQYF. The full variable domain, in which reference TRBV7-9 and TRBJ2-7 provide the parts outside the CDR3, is DTGVSQNPRHKITKRGQNVTFRCDPISEHNRLYWYRQTLGQGPEFLTYFQNEAQLEKSRLLSDRFSAERPKGSFSTLEIQRTEQGDSAMYLCASSPLAGGTSYEQYFGPGTRLTVT.

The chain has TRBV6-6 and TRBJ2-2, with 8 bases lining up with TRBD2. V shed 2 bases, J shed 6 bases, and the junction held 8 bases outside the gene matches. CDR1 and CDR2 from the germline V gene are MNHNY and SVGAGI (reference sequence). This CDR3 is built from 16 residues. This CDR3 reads CASSYPRGGLAGELFF. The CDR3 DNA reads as TGTGCCAGCAGTTACCCCCGGGGGGGCCTCGCCGGGGAGCTGTTTTTT.

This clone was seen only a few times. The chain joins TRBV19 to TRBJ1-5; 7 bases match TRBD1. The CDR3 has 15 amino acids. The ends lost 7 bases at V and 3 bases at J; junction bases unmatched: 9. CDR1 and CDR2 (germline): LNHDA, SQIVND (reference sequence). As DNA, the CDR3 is TGTGCCAGTACAGCATCGGACAGGCCCAATCAGCCCCAGCATTTT. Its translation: CASTASDRPNQPQHF.

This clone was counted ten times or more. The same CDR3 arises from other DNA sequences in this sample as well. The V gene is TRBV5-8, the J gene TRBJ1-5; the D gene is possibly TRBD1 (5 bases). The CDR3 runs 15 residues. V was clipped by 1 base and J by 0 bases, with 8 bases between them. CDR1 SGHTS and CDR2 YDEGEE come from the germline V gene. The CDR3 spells CASSLQGYSNQPQHF. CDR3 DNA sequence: TGTGCCAGCAGCTTGCAGGGTTATAGCAATCAGCCCCAGCATTTT.

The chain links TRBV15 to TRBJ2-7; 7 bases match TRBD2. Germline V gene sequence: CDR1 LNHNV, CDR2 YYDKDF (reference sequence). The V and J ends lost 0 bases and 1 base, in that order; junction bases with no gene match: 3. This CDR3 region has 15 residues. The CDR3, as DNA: TGTGCCACCAGCAGAGATCGGGGGGAGTCCTACGAGCAGTACTTC. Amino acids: CATSRDRGESYEQYF.

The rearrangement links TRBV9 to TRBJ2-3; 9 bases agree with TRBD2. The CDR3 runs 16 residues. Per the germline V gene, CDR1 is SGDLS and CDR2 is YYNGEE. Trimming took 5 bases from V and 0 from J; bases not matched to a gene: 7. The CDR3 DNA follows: TGTGCCAGCAGTAGCGGGGGTCATACTAGCACAGATACGCAGTATTTT. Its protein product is CASSSGGHTSTDTQYF.

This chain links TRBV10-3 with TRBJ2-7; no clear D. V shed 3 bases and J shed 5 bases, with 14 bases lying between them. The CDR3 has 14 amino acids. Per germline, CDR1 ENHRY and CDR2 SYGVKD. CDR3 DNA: TGTGCCATCAGTGATCGCGGCTCAAGCGACGAGCAGTACTTC. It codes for CAISDRGSSDEQYF.